This entry concerns a single T cell receptor (beta chain). Germline assignment: CDR1 MGHRA and CDR2 YSYEKL. V lost 4 bases, J lost 7 bases, and 11 bases lay in between. This CDR3 contains 13 residues. The sample belongs to a study of shared clonotypes between healthy human individuals. In the study overall: Plates per donor: three CD4 naive, three CD4 memory, two CD8 naive, one CD8 memory.

Naive CD8 isolation took CD45RO-negative cells positively selected for CCR7 and excluded terminally differentiated effector memory CD45RA+ cells. Donors included only healthy HIV-negative adults lacking recent acute infections or vaccinations. Template for every sorted-subset replicate PCR totaled roughly 200 ng DNA, 30,000 to 35,000 T cell genomes. Sequencing was performed with immunoSEQ multiplex PCR; in TCRdb, only in-frame clones are kept and a portion is missing. The data contain about 2 million clones, roughly 94% of them singletons. Sequenced input: naive CD8+ T cells sorted from blood. The sequence was collected from a man in his late teens or twenties in good health. The chain couples TRBV4-1 to TRBJ1-5, with a tentative D call TRBD1 (6 bases). The CDR3 sequence: CASSPPGEQPQHF. The CDR3 DNA is TGCGCCAGCAGCCCGCCAGGGGAACAGCCCCAGCATTTT.